The following is a T cell receptor (beta chain) sequence with its context. The data stem from a study of Ad26.COV2.S vaccination and SARS-CoV-2 variants. Across the whole study: The vaccine Ad26.COV2.S was put into the muscle once, or twice with 56 days between.

The treatment here: around 19 received Ad26.COV2.S at low or high dose, single or two shots; about 5 received placebo; per-sample allocation not given. Samples analyzed were those drawn on day 63 after the first vaccine or placebo injection. Trimming took 5 bases from V and 2 from J; bases not matched to a gene: 5. Germline V gene sequence: CDR1 LNHNV, CDR2 YYDKDF (reference sequence). CDR3 size: 15 residues. Produced via immunoSEQ multiplex PCR; TCRdb's table is partial and in-frame only. The top ten hold less than 4% of the sample, which has around 350,000 clones, 85% seen once. The chain links TRBV15 to TRBJ1-1; 10 nucleotides agree with TRBD1. Specimen: peripheral blood, collected in a trial of Ad26.COV2.S vaccine versus placebo. The clonotype was recovered from a person aged 18-60 years who received the Ad26.COV2.S COVID-19 vaccine or a placebo. As DNA, the CDR3 is TGTGCCACCAGCTTTCGACAGGGGGCCAACACTGAAGCTTTCTTT. Amino acids: CATSFRQGANTEAFF. The entire variable domain, with the rest obtained from reference TRBV15 and TRBJ1-1, is as follows: DAMVIQNPRYQVTQFGKPVTLSCSQTLNHNVMYWYQQKSSQAPKLLFHYYDKDFNNEADTPDNFQSRRPNTSFCFLDIRSPGLGDTAMYLCATSFRQGANTEAFFGQGTRLTVV.